This T cell receptor beta chain derives from a study of cytomegalovirus exposure and HLA in healthy donors. On this clone: The antigen remains undetermined.

Study conclusions and caveats: When analyzed later, the rates of TCR association showed variation by HLA locus, with DRB1 the most and HLA-C the fewest. 87-base-pair reads could not separate some V segments, including TRBV6-2 and TRBV6-3.

The germline V gene encodes CDR1 MNHEY and CDR2 SMNVEV (reference sequence). This CDR3 is 15 amino acids long. Germline trimming cut 3 bases from V and 2 bases from J; bases unmatched to any gene: 2. It was with 60 Vbeta and 13 Jbeta primers that the PCR ran. TCRdb's table, derived via immunoSEQ multiplex PCR, lists solely in-frame clones and lacks some. The sample includes 100,000 to 150,000 clones, 65% to 85% seen only once; the top ten take roughly 1.2%. The chain joins TRBV27 to TRBJ2-7; TRBD2 aligns across 12 bases. The specimen was PBMCs. The receptor was isolated from a boy younger than 18 in good health and CMV-seronegative. Written as DNA, the CDR3 is TGTGCCAGCAGTTTCCTAGCGGGAGGGCCCTACGAGCAGTACTTC. It yields the protein CASSFLAGGPYEQYF.